A single sample is the source of the 24 T cell receptor beta chains below, sequenced in a study of T cells in Graves' hyperthyroidism and ophthalmopathy. The investigators amplified TCR beta CDR3 regions from RNA transcripts. The TCR CDR3 was amplified in a first-round RT-PCR using the HTBI primer set. Each CDR3 protein gets one entry after TCRdb re-called the multiplex PCR reads with MiXCR. The sample yields hundreds of thousands of distinct CDR3 sequences, 14% seen once. The sample consisted of blood. These TCRs come from a woman in her fifties or sixties with Graves' ophthalmopathy.

A few counts support this clonotype. V usage is TRBV15 and J usage is TRBJ2-2; no firm D call. Looked up from germline, CDR1 is LNHNV and CDR2 is YYDKDF (reference sequence). CDR3 length: 12 amino acids. Trimming cost V 3 bases and J 8 bases, with 7 bases left between them. CDR3 DNA: TGTGCCACCAGCAGGAAATCTGGGGAGCTGTTTTTT. It codes for CATSRKSGELFF.

In its sample, this clonotype was seen many times. This chain uses TRBV28 with TRBJ2-1, with 12 bases matching TRBD1. In germline, CDR1 is MDHEN, CDR2 SYDVKM. The CDR3 length is 15 residues. The V and J ends lost 5 bases and 7 bases, in that order; junction bases with no gene match: 6. CDR3 nucleotides: TGTGCCAGCAGTCTCCGGGGACAGGGGGCGAATGAGCAGTTCTTC. Encoded protein: CASSLRGQGANEQFF.

The chain uses TRBV6-2 or TRBV6-3 and TRBJ2-2; no clear D. The V and J ends lost 2 bases and 7 bases respectively, with 14 bases between them. There are 15 residues in the CDR3. The germline gives CDR1 MNHEY, CDR2 SVGEGT. Written as DNA, the CDR3 is TGTGCCAGCAGTTACCGAACTGGGTGGATCGGGGAGCTGTTTTTT. This gives the protein CASSYRTGWIGELFF.

This clonotype has a handful of counts. The V call is TRBV20-1, the J call TRBJ2-1; 14 positions match TRBD2. Looked up from germline, CDR1 is DFQATT and CDR2 is SNEGSKA (reference sequence). There are 16 residues in the CDR3. V shed 0 bases and J 8 bases; nucleotides not matched to a gene: 6. CDR3 protein: CSARDGLAGGRHEQFF. For the CDR3, the DNA is TGCAGTGCTAGAGATGGACTAGCGGGAGGTCGGCATGAGCAGTTCTTC.

For this clonotype: A read error may account for a junction end that differs from germline. The chain combines TRBV20-1 with TRBJ1-2; tentative D call: TRBD1 (6 bases). Germline-derived CDR1 and CDR2 are DFQATT and SNEGSKA (reference sequence). The CDR3 totals 15 residues. The CDR3 loop reads CGARVVGGPLYGYTF. CDR3 DNA: TGCGGTGCTAGAGTTGTTGGGGGCCCCCTCTATGGCTACACCTTC.

This clonotype was observed at least ten times. This chain uses TRBV20-1 with TRBJ2-7; 14 bases match TRBD2. CDR3 length: 14 amino acids. Germline V gene lookup returns CDR1 DFQATT and CDR2 SNEGSKA (reference sequence). V shed 7 bases and J 6 bases; nucleotides not matched to a gene: 8. The CDR3 DNA reads TGCAGTGGGGCCCCGGGACTAGCGGGAGTCGAGCAGTACTTC. Translating it yields CSGAPGLAGVEQYF.

This clonotype was recorded at least ten times. CDR3 region: CASSIRLAGEEETQYF. For the CDR3, the DNA is TGTGCCAGCAGCATAAGACTAGCGGGAGAGGAAGAGACCCAGTACTTC. The chain couples TRBV7-8 to TRBJ2-5; 12 bases match TRBD2. Germline CDR1 is SGHVS and CDR2 is FQNEAQ. The ends lost 5 bases at V and 3 bases at J; junction bases unmatched: 7. The CDR3 is made up of 16 amino acids.

The sample holds many counts of this clonotype. The chain carries TRBV28 and TRBJ2-7; 8 bases are shared with TRBD1. With 5 bases clipped from V and 3 bases from J, the junction kept 9 bases outside the gene matches. CDR3 size: 15 residues. The V gene's germline CDR1 is MDHEN and CDR2 SYDVKM. The CDR3 protein is CASSGPGQGYYEQYF. CDR3 nucleotides: TGTGCCAGCAGTGGGCCCGGACAGGGATACTACGAGCAGTACTTC. The complete variable domain, with remaining parts taken from reference TRBV28 and TRBJ2-7, reads DVKVTQSSRYLVKRTGEKVFLECVQDMDHENMFWYRQDPGLGLRLIYFSYDVKMKEKGDIPEGYSVSREKKERFSLILESASTNQTSMYLCASSGPGQGYYEQYFGPGTRLTVT.

This clonotype has a handful of counts. This is likely a read error, given that the CDR3 carries no conserved phenylalanine or tryptophan at its end. The V call is TRBV10-3, the J call TRBJ1-1; a possible D gene is TRBD1 (5 bases). The V end lost 7 bases, the J end lost 4 bases, and 16 bases lay between the germline ends. This CDR3 region has 14 residues. Germline V gene lookup returns CDR1 ENHRY and CDR2 SYGVKD. CDR3 sequence: CAIMAGSLGTEAFL. The CDR3 region has the DNA TGTGCCATCATGGCAGGGAGTCTGGGCACTGAAGCTTTCCTT.

The genes are TRBV27 and TRBJ1-6; D gene ambiguous. Germline values: CDR1 MNHEY, CDR2 SMNVEV (reference sequence). Trimming took 3 bases from V and 5 from J, leaving 8 bases between them. The CDR3 consists of 14 residues. The CDR3 nucleotides read TGTGCCAGCAGTTTTCTGGATAATAATTCACCCCTCCACTTT. This gives the protein CASSFLDNNSPLHF.

This clonotype was picked up many times. The chain carries TRBV3-1 and TRBJ1-5; 8 bases fit TRBD1. The germline gives CDR1 LGHDT, CDR2 YNNKEL (reference sequence). The CDR3 covers 16 residues. J lost 3 bases, V lost 3 bases, and 7 bases had no gene match. In nucleotides, the CDR3 is TGTGCCAGCAGCCACAAAGGGACAGGCCCCAATCAGCCCCAGCATTTT. This translates into CASSHKGTGPNQPQHF.

The sample holds a few counts of this clonotype. V gene TRBV7-2 combines with J gene TRBJ2-3; D might be TRBD2 (6 bases). This CDR3 comprises 15 residues. Germline V gene data show CDR1 as SGHTA and CDR2 as FQGNSA. Deletions cut 7 bases from V and 3 bases from J, with 17 bases between. The CDR3 reads CASTQYGSRTDTQYF. CDR3 nucleotides: TGTGCCAGCACCCAATACGGGAGTAGGACAGATACGCAGTATTTT.

This clonotype was recorded at least ten times. The gene calls are TRBV5-1 and TRBJ1-2, with unresolved D. This CDR3 is built from 15 residues. V lost 0 bases, J lost 3 bases, and 12 bases lay in between. The germline V gene encodes CDR1 SGHRS and CDR2 YFSETQ. The CDR3 loop is CASSLAAGSHYGYTF. In DNA form, the CDR3 reads TGCGCCAGCAGCTTGGCGGCAGGTAGTCACTATGGCTACACCTTC.

In this sample, this clonotype turned up many times. J is TRBJ2-1 and V is TRBV12-3 or TRBV12-4; D not certain. The CDR3 runs to 13 residues. Trimming stripped 8 bases from V and 3 bases from J, with 11 bases between. CDR3: CASGIVGYNEQFF. The CDR3 coding sequence is TGTGCCAGCGGGATAGTGGGCTACAATGAGCAGTTCTTC.

A note on this clonotype: This could be a read error, since a much larger clone is one nucleotide away. This rearrangement joins TRBV5-1 to TRBJ2-2; D is perhaps TRBD2 (6 bases). The CDR3 runs 16 residues. The germline gives CDR1 SGHRS, CDR2 YFSETQ. CDR3: CASSLTSGSNVGELVF. The CDR3 DNA follows: TGCGCCAGCAGCTTGACGAGCGGGTCGAACGTCGGGGAGCTGGTTTTT.

This clonotype was recorded at least ten times. The genes are TRBV27 and TRBJ2-5; unclear D gene. CDR3 length: 14 residues. V lost 5 bases and J lost 1, with 11 bases in between. Per germline, CDR1 MNHEY and CDR2 SMNVEV (reference sequence). The CDR3 is CASSTLFSQETQYF. The CDR3 DNA reads as TGTGCCAGCAGTACCCTGTTCTCCCAAGAGACCCAGTACTTC.

The chain uses TRBV5-8 and TRBJ2-3; 8 bases are shared with TRBD2. The V and J ends lost 1 base and 4 bases, in that order; junction bases with no gene match: 11. Germline CDR1 and CDR2: SGHTS and YDEGEE. This CDR3 has 17 residues. The CDR3 DNA sequence: TGTGCCAGCAGCTTGATCTACAGGACTAGCTTGCCAGATACGCAGTATTTT. It is translated as CASSLIYRTSLPDTQYF.

The V call is TRBV28, the J call TRBJ1-1; D remains ambiguous. Trimming shortened V by 6 bases and J by 2 bases, and 13 bases separated the two germline ends. This CDR3 spans 14 amino acids. Per germline, CDR1 MDHEN and CDR2 SYDVKM. CDR3 bases: TGTGCCAGCAGGTATATTGTCCAAAACACTGAAGCTTTCTTT. Translated, it gives CASRYIVQNTEAFF.

The table lists this clonotype with many counts. J is TRBJ2-4 and V is TRBV18, with 8 bases aligning to TRBD1. J was trimmed by 0 bases and V by 4 bases; bases with no gene match: 5. CDR3 length: 16 amino acids. Germline V gene sequence: CDR1 KGHSH, CDR2 LQKENI. In DNA form, the CDR3 reads TGTGCCAGCTCACTCTTCGACAGGGGAGCCAAAAACATTCAGTACTTC. Protein: CASSLFDRGAKNIQYF.

This clonotype has ten or more counts. This rearrangement joins TRBV6-6 to TRBJ2-1; 10 bases are shared with TRBD2. Per germline, CDR1 MNHNY and CDR2 SVGAGI (reference sequence). CDR3 size: 19 residues. V lost 1 base, J lost 5 bases, and 14 bases stayed unmatched. The chain's CDR3 is CASSYFGAGGRPAHNEQFF. The CDR3 nucleotides read TGTGCCAGCAGTTACTTTGGAGCGGGAGGGCGCCCCGCTCACAATGAGCAGTTCTTC.

At least ten counts were recorded for this clonotype. This chain uses TRBV5-1 with TRBJ2-1; 8 nucleotides match TRBD2. The junction had 18 bases not matched to a gene; V was cut back by 5 bases and J by 5 bases. This CDR3 region has 18 residues. Germline CDR1 and CDR2: SGHRS and YFSETQ. The CDR3: CASRNTRRTSSGNNEQFF. The CDR3 region has the DNA TGCGCCAGCAGAAATACCCGCCGGACTAGCTCGGGCAACAATGAGCAGTTCTTC.

This clonotype was found many times. The chain uses TRBV7-9 and TRBJ2-4; D is possibly TRBD1 (5 bases). Trimming removed 1 base at V and 15 bases at J, with 16 bases between. Germline values: CDR1 SEHNR, CDR2 FQNEAQ (reference sequence). The length of the CDR3 is 13 residues. Here the CDR3 reads CASSLGTQATSYF. The CDR3 nucleotides are TGTGCCAGCAGCTTAGGGACACAGGCAACCTCGTACTTC.

This clonotype has a handful of counts. The chain has TRBV7-8 and TRBJ1-2; 8 bases are shared with TRBD1. Germline lookup yields CDR1 SGHVS and CDR2 FQNEAQ. The CDR3 loop spans 15 amino acids. Germline trimming cut 6 bases from V and 3 bases from J; bases unmatched to any gene: 9. The CDR3: CASRHREGQDYGYTF. The CDR3 DNA follows: TGTGCCAGCAGACACCGGGAGGGACAGGACTATGGCTACACCTTC. The whole variable domain, remainder taken from reference TRBV7-8 and TRBJ1-2, is GAGVSQSPRYKVAKRGQDVALRCDPISGHVSLFWYQQALGQGPEFLTYFQNEAQLDKSGLPSDRFFAERPEGSVSTLKIQRTQQEDSAVYLCASRHREGQDYGYTFGSGTRLTVV.

In its sample, this clonotype was seen many times. The rearrangement joins TRBV7-6 to TRBJ2-1; 9 bases map to TRBD2. The CDR3 has 15 amino acids. V lost 5 bases, J lost 5 bases, and 7 bases stayed unmatched. Germline V gene data show CDR1 as SGHVS and CDR2 as FNYEAQ. The CDR3 sequence: CASSVITSGHNEQFF. The CDR3 DNA reads as TGTGCCAGCAGCGTTATCACTAGCGGGCACAATGAGCAGTTCTTC.